This T cell receptor beta chain was identified in a study of cytomegalovirus exposure and HLA in healthy donors. The junction had 6 bases not matched to a gene; V was cut back by 1 base and J by 7 bases. Germline CDR1 and CDR2: MDHEN and SYDVKM. The CDR3 has 14 amino acids. The PCR made use of 60 Vbeta and 13 Jbeta primers. The assay was immunoSEQ multiplex PCR, and TCRdb's table has in-frame clones only and misses some. The table shows approximately 220,000 clones, with approximately 82% occurring only once. Study outcomes and limitations: There were under 200 TCR beta chains listed as cytomegalovirus-associated.

A word on this clone: The antigen is unknown.

The receptor comes from a man in his late teens or twenties in good health and CMV-seronegative. The V gene is TRBV28, the J gene TRBJ1-2, with 7 bases aligning to TRBD1. Input material: PBMCs. The CDR3 reads CASSLSTGVAGYTF. In DNA form, the CDR3 reads TGTGCCAGCAGTTTATCTACAGGGGTAGCTGGCTACACCTTC.